The rows below give T cell receptor beta chains drawn from one sample of a study of response to subunit inactivated influenza vaccine. TCRdb recomputed calls from the RT-PCR reads with MiXCR, one row per CDR3 protein. The data contain approximately 680,000 distinct CDR3 sequences, 15% to 19% of them singletons. The sequenced sample was PBMCs from blood, obtained less than 13 days after vaccination. These receptors came from a man aged 50 or older who received an inactivated influenza vaccine. CDR3s include the opening cysteine and the closing phenylalanine or tryptophan. The order of the fields is V gene, J gene, CDR3 protein.

v_call: TRBV19; j_call: TRBJ1-4; cdr3_aa: CASQVATNEKLFF
v_call: TRBV11-1; j_call: TRBJ2-6; cdr3_aa: CASSASLAGGPKGSGANVLTF
v_call: TRBV18; j_call: TRBJ2-4; cdr3_aa: CASSRAGPLAKNIQYF
v_call: TRBV4-3; j_call: TRBJ2-3; cdr3_aa: CASSQAGRSVADTQYF
v_call: TRBV20-1; j_call: TRBJ2-3; cdr3_aa: CSASSLAESTDTQYF
v_call: TRBV15; j_call: TRBJ2-7; cdr3_aa: CATSKTRTGGYEQYF
v_call: TRBV27; j_call: TRBJ2-1; cdr3_aa: CASSQQPYNEQFF
v_call: TRBV15; j_call: TRBJ2-1; cdr3_aa: CATSRDIARGTDEQFF
v_call: TRBV20-1; j_call: TRBJ1-5; cdr3_aa: CSAGQNSNQPQHF
v_call: TRBV3-1; j_call: TRBJ2-7; cdr3_aa: CASSQAGMGEQYF
v_call: TRBV29-1; j_call: TRBJ2-2; cdr3_aa: CSATGQLAGELFF
v_call: TRBV5-5; j_call: TRBJ2-2; cdr3_aa: CASSLGPSPNTGELFF
v_call: TRBV20-1; j_call: TRBJ2-7; cdr3_aa: CSALLAERTYEQYF
v_call: TRBV12-3/TRBV12-4; j_call: TRBJ1-5; cdr3_aa: CASSLPGNQPQHF
v_call: TRBV7-8; j_call: TRBJ2-7; cdr3_aa: CASSLRRQGIHEQYF
v_call: TRBV24-1; j_call: TRBJ2-1; cdr3_aa: CATSDFLGSYNEQFF
v_call: TRBV6-2/TRBV6-3; j_call: TRBJ2-7; cdr3_aa: CASSYLRGDEQYF
v_call: TRBV12-3/TRBV12-4; j_call: TRBJ2-1; cdr3_aa: CASSLEGLLQFF
v_call: TRBV12-3/TRBV12-4; j_call: TRBJ1-1; cdr3_aa: CASSYARGRSDTEAFF
v_call: TRBV4-2; j_call: TRBJ2-1; cdr3_aa: CAAGGELIGDEQFF
v_call: TRBV27; j_call: TRBJ1-5; cdr3_aa: CASSLWGNSNQPQHF
v_call: TRBV20-1; j_call: TRBJ1-3; cdr3_aa: CSARDPAGRAGNTIYF
v_call: TRBV12-3/TRBV12-4; j_call: TRBJ1-1; cdr3_aa: CASSRGDRMNTEAFF
v_call: TRBV20-1; j_call: TRBJ2-7; cdr3_aa: CSARGPGTGPFYEQYF
v_call: TRBV5-1; j_call: TRBJ1-1; cdr3_aa: CASSLANPTDREAFF
v_call: TRBV7-2; j_call: TRBJ2-7; cdr3_aa: CASSPSGGAFYEQYF
v_call: TRBV12-3/TRBV12-4; j_call: TRBJ2-7; cdr3_aa: CASSQMGPIYEQYF
v_call: TRBV13; j_call: TRBJ2-1; cdr3_aa: CASSRINYNEQFF
v_call: TRBV7-2; j_call: TRBJ1-5; cdr3_aa: CASSDWGNQPQHF
v_call: TRBV11-2; j_call: TRBJ2-7; cdr3_aa: CASSLHLEGGEQYF
v_call: TRBV7-6; j_call: TRBJ2-1; cdr3_aa: CASTILAGGYNEQFF
v_call: TRBV5-1; j_call: TRBJ2-5; cdr3_aa: CASSLDPGLVAETQYF
v_call: TRBV7-9; j_call: TRBJ2-1; cdr3_aa: CASSPPGLANYNEQFF
v_call: TRBV11-2; j_call: TRBJ2-1; cdr3_aa: CASSSGQASYNEQFF
v_call: TRBV3-1; j_call: TRBJ2-1; cdr3_aa: CASSQPGTKTYNEQFF
v_call: TRBV5-1; j_call: TRBJ2-2; cdr3_aa: CATHLGGPGTGELFF
v_call: TRBV5-1; j_call: TRBJ1-1; cdr3_aa: CASIRDSKNTEAFF
v_call: TRBV30; j_call: TRBJ2-2; cdr3_aa: CAWGTRVEAPLRGVTGELFF
v_call: TRBV12-3/TRBV12-4; j_call: TRBJ1-2; cdr3_aa: CASTPFDGYTF
v_call: TRBV4-3; j_call: TRBJ2-3; cdr3_aa: CASSQLASTDTQYF
v_call: TRBV10-3; j_call: TRBJ2-2; cdr3_aa: CAIRGPMNTGELFF
v_call: TRBV5-1; j_call: TRBJ2-1; cdr3_aa: CASKVATSVNNEQFF
v_call: TRBV3-1; j_call: TRBJ1-6; cdr3_aa: CASSSGRSNSPLHF
v_call: TRBV5-6; j_call: TRBJ2-5; cdr3_aa: CASSFLTSTQETQYF
v_call: TRBV7-8; j_call: TRBJ1-5; cdr3_aa: CASSLGTGASNQPQHF
v_call: TRBV12-3/TRBV12-4; j_call: TRBJ2-1; cdr3_aa: CASSFFGTGGNEQFF
v_call: TRBV5-1; j_call: TRBJ2-2; cdr3_aa: CASRPLNTGELFF
v_call: TRBV6-1; j_call: TRBJ2-3; cdr3_aa: CASHEREGSDTQYF
v_call: TRBV10-3; j_call: TRBJ2-7; cdr3_aa: CAIRRTGSDYEQYF
v_call: TRBV20-1; j_call: TRBJ2-2; cdr3_aa: CSARTGLAGGTGELFF
v_call: TRBV6-2/TRBV6-3; j_call: TRBJ2-1; cdr3_aa: CASSRAVRYEQFF
v_call: TRBV12-3/TRBV12-4; j_call: TRBJ2-1; cdr3_aa: CASNHRGHYNEQFF
v_call: TRBV12-3/TRBV12-4; j_call: TRBJ2-7; cdr3_aa: CASSPLRGQYSYEQYF